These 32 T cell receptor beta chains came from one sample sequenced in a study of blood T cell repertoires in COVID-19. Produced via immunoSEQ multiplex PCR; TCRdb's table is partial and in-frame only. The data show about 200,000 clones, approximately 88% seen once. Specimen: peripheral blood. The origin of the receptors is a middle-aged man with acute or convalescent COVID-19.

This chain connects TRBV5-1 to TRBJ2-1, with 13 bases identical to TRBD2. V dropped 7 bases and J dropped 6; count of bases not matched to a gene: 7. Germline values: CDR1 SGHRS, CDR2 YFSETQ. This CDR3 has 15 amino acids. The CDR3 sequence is CASRTSGSEFNEQFF. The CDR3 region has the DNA TGCGCCAGCCGGACTAGCGGGAGTGAATTCAATGAGCAGTTCTTC.

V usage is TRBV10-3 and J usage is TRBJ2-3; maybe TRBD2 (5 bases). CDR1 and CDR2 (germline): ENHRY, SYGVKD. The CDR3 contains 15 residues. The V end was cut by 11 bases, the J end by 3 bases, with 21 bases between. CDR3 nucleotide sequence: TGTGCCTCCAACCTGGGGAGTGCCGGAACAGATACGCAGTATTTT. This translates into CASNLGSAGTDTQYF.

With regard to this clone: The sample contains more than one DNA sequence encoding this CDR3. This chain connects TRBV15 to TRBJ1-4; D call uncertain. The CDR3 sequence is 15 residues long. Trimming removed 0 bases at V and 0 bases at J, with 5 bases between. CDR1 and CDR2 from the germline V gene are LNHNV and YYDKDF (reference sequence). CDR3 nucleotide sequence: TGTGCCACCAGCAGAGACAGTGCAACTAATGAAAAACTGTTTTTT. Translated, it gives CATSRDSATNEKLFF.

This CDR3 is CASSYLGGAGETQYF. The CDR3 bases are TGTGCCAGCAGCTACCTGGGGGGGGCAGGAGAGACCCAGTACTTC. The chain links TRBV5-8 to TRBJ2-5, with D possibly matching TRBD2 (7 bases). CDR3 size: 15 residues. Germline values: CDR1 SGHTS, CDR2 YDEGEE. V lost 3 bases, J lost 4 bases, and 16 bases lay in between. The full variable domain, rest sourced from reference TRBV5-8 and TRBJ2-5, is EAGVTQSPTHLIKTRGQQATLRCSPISGHTSVYWYQQALGLGLQFLLWYDEGEERNRGNFPPRFSGRQFPNYSSELNVNALELEDSALYLCASSYLGGAGETQYFGPGTRLLVL.

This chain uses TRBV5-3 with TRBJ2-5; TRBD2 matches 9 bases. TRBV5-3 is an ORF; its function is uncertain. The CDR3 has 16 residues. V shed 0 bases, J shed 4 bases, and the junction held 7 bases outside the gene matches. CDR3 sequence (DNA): TGTGCCAGAAGCTTGGCCCTTAGCGGGAGCGGAGAGACCCAGTACTTC. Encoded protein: CARSLALSGSGETQYF.

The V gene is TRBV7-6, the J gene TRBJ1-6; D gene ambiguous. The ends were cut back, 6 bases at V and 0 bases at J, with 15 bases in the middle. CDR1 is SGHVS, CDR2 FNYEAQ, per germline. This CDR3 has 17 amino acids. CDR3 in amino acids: CASSLLRLSSYNSPLHF. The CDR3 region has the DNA TGTGCCAGCAGTCTTTTACGCCTGAGCTCCTATAATTCACCCCTCCACTTT.

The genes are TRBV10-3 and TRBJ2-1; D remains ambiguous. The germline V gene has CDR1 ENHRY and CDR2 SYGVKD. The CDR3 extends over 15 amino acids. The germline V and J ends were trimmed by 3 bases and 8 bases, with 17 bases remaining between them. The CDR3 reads CAISDVLGASYEQFF. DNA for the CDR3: TGTGCCATCAGTGATGTTTTGGGCGCGTCGTATGAGCAGTTCTTC.

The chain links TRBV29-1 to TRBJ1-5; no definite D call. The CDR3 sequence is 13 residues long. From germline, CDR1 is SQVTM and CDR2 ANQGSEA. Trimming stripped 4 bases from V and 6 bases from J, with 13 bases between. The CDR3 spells CSVVQSEGQPQHF. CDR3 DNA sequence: TGCAGCGTTGTTCAGTCAGAGGGTCAGCCCCAGCATTTT. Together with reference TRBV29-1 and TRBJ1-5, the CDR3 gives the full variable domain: SAVISQKPSRDICQRGTSLTIQCQVDSQVTMMFWYRQQPGQSLTLIATANQGSEATYESGFVIDKFPISRPNLTFSTLTVSNMSPEDSSIYLCSVVQSEGQPQHFGDGTRLSIL.

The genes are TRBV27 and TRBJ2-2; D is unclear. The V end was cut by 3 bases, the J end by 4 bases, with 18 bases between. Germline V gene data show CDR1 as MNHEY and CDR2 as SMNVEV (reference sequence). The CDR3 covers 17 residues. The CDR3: CASSLGLEVTGTGELFF. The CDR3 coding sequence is TGTGCCAGCAGTTTGGGTCTCGAGGTGACGGGCACCGGGGAGCTGTTTTTT.

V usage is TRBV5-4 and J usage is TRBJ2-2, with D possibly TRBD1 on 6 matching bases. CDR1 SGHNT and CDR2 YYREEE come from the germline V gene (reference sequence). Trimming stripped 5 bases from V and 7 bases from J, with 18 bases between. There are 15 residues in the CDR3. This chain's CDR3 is CASSSARGIGGELFF. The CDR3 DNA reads TGTGCCAGCAGTTCCGCCAGGGGTATAGGCGGGGAGCTGTTTTTT.

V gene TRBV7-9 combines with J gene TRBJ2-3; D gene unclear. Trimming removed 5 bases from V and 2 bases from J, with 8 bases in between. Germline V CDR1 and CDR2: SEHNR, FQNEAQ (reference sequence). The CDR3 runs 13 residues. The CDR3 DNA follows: TGTGCCAGCAGCGCCCACATCACAGATACGCAGTATTTT. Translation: CASSAHITDTQYF.

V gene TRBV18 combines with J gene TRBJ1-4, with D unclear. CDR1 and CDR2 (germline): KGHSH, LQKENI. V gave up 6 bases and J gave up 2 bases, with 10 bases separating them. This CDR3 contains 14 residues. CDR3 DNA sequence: TGTGCCAGCTCGTCGCAGAAGACTAATGAAAAACTGTTTTTT. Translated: CASSSQKTNEKLFF.

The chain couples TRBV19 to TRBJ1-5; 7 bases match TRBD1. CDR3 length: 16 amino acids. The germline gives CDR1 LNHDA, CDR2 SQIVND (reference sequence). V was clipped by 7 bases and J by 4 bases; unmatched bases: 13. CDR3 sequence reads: CASNTGASKANQPQHF. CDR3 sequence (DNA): TGTGCCAGTAACACAGGGGCTAGTAAGGCGAATCAGCCCCAGCATTTT.

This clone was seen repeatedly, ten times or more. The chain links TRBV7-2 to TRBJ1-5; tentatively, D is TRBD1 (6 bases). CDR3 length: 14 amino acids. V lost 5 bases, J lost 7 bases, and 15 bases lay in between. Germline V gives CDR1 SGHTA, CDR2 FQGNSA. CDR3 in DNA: TGTGCCAGCAGCGGATATTCAGGGGAGCAGCCCCAGCATTTT. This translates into CASSGYSGEQPQHF.

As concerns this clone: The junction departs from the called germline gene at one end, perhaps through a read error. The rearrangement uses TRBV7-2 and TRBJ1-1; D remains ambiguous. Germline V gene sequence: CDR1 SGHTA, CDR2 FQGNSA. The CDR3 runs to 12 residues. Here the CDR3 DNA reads TGTGCCAGCAGCCCCTCTCCCGGGAACCAAGGGTTT. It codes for CASSPSPGNQGF.

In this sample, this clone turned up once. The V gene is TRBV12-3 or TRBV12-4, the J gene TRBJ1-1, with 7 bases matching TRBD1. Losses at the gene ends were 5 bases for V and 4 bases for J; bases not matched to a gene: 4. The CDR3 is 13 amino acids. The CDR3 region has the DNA TGTGCCAGCAGTCTGACAGGGCGCACTGAAGCTTTCTTT. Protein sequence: CASSLTGRTEAFF.

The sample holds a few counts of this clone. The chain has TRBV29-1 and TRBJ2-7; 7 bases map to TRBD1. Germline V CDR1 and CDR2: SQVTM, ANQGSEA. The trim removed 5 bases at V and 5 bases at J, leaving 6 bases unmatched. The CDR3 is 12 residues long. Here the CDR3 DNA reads TGCAGCGTTCGCGGACAGGTCGACGAGCAGTACTTC. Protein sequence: CSVRGQVDEQYF.

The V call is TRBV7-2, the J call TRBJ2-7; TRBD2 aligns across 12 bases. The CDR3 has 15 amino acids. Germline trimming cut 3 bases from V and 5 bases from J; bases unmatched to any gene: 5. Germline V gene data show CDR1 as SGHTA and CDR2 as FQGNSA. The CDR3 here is CASSFDLAGGNEQYF. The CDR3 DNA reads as TGTGCCAGCAGCTTCGATCTAGCGGGGGGGAACGAGCAGTACTTC.

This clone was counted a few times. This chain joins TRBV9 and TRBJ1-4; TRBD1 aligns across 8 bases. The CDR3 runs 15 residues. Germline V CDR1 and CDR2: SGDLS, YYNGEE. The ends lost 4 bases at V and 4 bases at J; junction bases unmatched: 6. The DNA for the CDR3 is TGTGCCAGCAGCCTCCGGACAGGGAGTAATGAAAAACTGTTTTTT. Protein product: CASSLRTGSNEKLFF.

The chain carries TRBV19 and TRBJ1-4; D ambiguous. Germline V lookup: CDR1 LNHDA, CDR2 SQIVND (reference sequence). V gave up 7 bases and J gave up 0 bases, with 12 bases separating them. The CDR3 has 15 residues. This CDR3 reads CASISTGATNEKLFF. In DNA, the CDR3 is TGTGCCAGTATCTCGACCGGGGCAACTAATGAAAAACTGTTTTTT.

The DNA of the CDR3 is TGCGCCAGCAGTGAGATGGGACACGAGGATCAGCCCCAGCATTTT. Translated, it gives CASSEMGHEDQPQHF. V gene TRBV10-2 combines with J gene TRBJ1-5, with D possibly TRBD1 on 6 matching bases. CDR3 length equals 15 residues. Germline V gives CDR1 WSHSY, CDR2 SAAADI. V lost 2 bases, J lost 5 bases, and 13 bases lay in between.

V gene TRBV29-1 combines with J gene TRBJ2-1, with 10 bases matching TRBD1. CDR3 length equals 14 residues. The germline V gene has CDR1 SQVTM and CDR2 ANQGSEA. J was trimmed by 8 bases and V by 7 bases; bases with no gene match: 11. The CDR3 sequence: CSATGQGDVDEQFF. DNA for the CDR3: TGCAGCGCCACCGGACAGGGGGATGTTGATGAGCAGTTCTTC.

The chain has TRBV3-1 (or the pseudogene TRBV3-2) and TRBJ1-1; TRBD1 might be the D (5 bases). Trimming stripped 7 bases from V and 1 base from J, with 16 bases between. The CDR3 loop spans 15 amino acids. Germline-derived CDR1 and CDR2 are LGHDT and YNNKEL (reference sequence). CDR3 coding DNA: TGTGCCAGCACCACCGCGGGACGTCCGAACACTGAAGCTTTCTTT. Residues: CASTTAGRPNTEAFF.

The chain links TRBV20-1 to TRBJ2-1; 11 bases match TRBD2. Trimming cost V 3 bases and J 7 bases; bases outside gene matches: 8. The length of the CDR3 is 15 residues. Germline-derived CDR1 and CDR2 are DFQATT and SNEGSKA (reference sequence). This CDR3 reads CSASGLAGGINEQFF. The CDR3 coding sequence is TGCAGTGCTAGTGGTCTAGCGGGAGGTATAAATGAGCAGTTCTTC.

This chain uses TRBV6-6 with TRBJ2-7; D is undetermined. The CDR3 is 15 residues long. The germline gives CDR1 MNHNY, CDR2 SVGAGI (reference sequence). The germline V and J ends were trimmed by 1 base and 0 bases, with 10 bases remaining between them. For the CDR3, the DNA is TGTGCCAGCAGTTACTGGCTGGAGAGCTCCTACGAGCAGTACTTC. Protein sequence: CASSYWLESSYEQYF.

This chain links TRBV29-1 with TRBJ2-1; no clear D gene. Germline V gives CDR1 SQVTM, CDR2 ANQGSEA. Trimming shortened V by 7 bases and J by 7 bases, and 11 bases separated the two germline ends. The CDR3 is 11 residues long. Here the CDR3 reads CSAVDGNEQFF. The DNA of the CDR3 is TGCAGCGCCGTAGACGGGAATGAGCAGTTCTTC.

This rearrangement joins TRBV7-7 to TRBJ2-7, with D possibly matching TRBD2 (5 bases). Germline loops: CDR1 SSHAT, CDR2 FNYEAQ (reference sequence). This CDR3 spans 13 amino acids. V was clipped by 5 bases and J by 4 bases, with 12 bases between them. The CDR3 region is CASSEGLLYEQYF. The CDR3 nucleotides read TGTGCCAGCAGCGAGGGTCTACTTTACGAGCAGTACTTC.

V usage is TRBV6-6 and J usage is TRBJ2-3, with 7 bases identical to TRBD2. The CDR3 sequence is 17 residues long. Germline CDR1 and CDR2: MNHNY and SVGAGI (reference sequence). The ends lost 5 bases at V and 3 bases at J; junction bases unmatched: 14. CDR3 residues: CASSQGLQHQMTDTQYF. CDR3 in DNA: TGTGCCAGCAGTCAGGGACTACAACACCAGATGACAGATACGCAGTATTTT.

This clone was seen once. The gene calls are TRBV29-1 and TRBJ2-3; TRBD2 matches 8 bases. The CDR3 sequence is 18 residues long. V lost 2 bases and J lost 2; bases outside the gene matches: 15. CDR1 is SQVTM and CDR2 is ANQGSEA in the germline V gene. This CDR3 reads CSVELAGGLWQDTDTQYF. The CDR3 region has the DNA TGCAGCGTTGAATTGGCGGGAGGTCTGTGGCAAGACACAGATACGCAGTATTTT.

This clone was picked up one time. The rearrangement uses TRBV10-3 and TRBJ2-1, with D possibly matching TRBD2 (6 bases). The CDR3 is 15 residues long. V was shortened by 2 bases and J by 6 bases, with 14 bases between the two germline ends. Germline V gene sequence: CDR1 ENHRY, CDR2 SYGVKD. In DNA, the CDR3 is TGTGCCATCAGTGAGGCGGGGCTCCGGGGCAATGAGCAGTTCTTC. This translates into CAISEAGLRGNEQFF.

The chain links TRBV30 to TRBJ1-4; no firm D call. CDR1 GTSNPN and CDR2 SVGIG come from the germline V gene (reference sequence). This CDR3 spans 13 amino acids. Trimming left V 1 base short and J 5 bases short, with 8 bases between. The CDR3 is CAWSGELNEKLFF. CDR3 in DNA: TGTGCCTGGAGTGGGGAGTTGAATGAAAAACTGTTTTTT.

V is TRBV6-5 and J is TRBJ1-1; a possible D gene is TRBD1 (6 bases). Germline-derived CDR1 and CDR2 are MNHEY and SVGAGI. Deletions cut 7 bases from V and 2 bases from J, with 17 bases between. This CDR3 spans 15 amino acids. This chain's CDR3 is CASNLRQGPNTEAFF. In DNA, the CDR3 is TGTGCCAGCAACTTAAGGCAGGGGCCCAACACTGAAGCTTTCTTT.